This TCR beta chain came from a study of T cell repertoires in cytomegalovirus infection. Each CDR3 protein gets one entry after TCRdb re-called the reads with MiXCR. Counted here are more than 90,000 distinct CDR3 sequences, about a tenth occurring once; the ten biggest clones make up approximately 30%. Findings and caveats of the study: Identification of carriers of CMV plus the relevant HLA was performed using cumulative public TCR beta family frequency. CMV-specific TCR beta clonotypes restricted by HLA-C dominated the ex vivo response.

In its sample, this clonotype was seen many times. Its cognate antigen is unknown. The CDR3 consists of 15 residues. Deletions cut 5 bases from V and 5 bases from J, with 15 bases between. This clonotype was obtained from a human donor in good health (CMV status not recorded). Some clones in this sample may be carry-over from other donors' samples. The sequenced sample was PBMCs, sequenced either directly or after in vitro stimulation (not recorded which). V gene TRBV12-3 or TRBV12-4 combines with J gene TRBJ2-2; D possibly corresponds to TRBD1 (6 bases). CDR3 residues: CASSTSRTGTGELFF. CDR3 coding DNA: TGTGCCAGCAGTACCTCCCGTACAGGGACCGGGGAGCTGTTTTTT.